One sample yielded the 8 T cell receptor beta chains listed below, sequenced in a study of cytomegalovirus exposure and HLA in healthy donors. Vbeta (60) and Jbeta (13) primers were used in the PCR. The method was immunoSEQ multiplex PCR; TCRdb's version includes in-frame clones alone and lacks a portion of them. The sample includes some 110,000 clones, around 78% seen only once; the top ten take more than 4.5%. The sequenced material came from PBMCs. These receptors came from a man between 60 and 70 years old in good health and CMV-seropositive.

The V and J genes are TRBV11-2 and TRBJ2-1; 10 bases map to TRBD1. Losses at the gene ends were 2 bases for V and 7 bases for J; bases not matched to a gene: 5. The CDR3 consists of 15 residues. Germline V gene sequence: CDR1 SGHAT, CDR2 FQNNGV. The CDR3 loop is CASSLRQGARNEQFF. As DNA, the CDR3 is TGTGCCAGCAGCTTAAGACAGGGGGCGAGGAATGAGCAGTTCTTC.

This clone appeared a few times. The rearrangement uses TRBV15 and TRBJ1-3; D uncertain. Trimming removed 0 bases from V and 11 bases from J, with 14 bases in between. Germline CDR1 and CDR2: LNHNV and YYDKDF (reference sequence). The CDR3 runs to 14 residues. The CDR3 here is CATSRDLSAAAIYF. The CDR3 region has the DNA TGTGCCACCAGCAGAGATCTCTCCGCGGCCGCCATATATTTT. Filled out from reference TRBV15 and TRBJ1-3, the complete variable domain reads DAMVIQNPRYQVTQFGKPVTLSCSQTLNHNVMYWYQQKSSQAPKLLFHYYDKDFNNEADTPDNFQSRRPNTSFCFLDIRSPGLGDTAMYLCATSRDLSAAAIYFGEGSWLTVV.

This sequence joins TRBV5-1 and TRBJ2-7; 7 bases fit TRBD1. Germline V CDR1 and CDR2: SGHRS, YFSETQ. V shed 5 bases, J shed 4 bases, and the junction held 3 bases outside the gene matches. The CDR3 covers 12 residues. CDR3 residues: CASRETGYEQYF. CDR3 nucleotides: TGCGCCAGCAGGGAGACAGGGTACGAGCAGTACTTC.

This clone has a handful of counts. The genes are TRBV30 and TRBJ1-1; TRBD1 aligns across 7 bases. Germline CDR1 GTSNPN, CDR2 SVGIG (reference sequence). Losses at the gene ends were 4 bases for V and 4 bases for J; bases not matched to a gene: 6. The CDR3 extends over 13 amino acids. CDR3 nucleotide sequence: TGTGCCTGGAATCCAGGGGGAATCACTGAAGCTTTCTTT. The encoded protein is CAWNPGGITEAFF.

This clone was picked up a small number of times. This chain uses TRBV10-1 with TRBJ2-7; TRBD2 is a possible D gene (5 bases). This CDR3 is 15 amino acids long. V dropped 2 bases and J dropped 0 bases, with 11 bases sitting between them. The germline gives CDR1 WNHNN, CDR2 SYGVQD (reference sequence). The CDR3 protein is CASSETDGVSYEQYF. The CDR3 DNA follows: TGCGCCAGCAGTGAGACCGACGGGGTCTCCTACGAGCAGTACTTC.

This clone turned up a few times. The genes are TRBV7-2 and TRBJ1-1; 9 nucleotides align to TRBD1. V lost 6 bases to trimming and J lost 10 bases; unmatched junction nucleotides: 9. The germline V gene has CDR1 SGHTA and CDR2 FQGNSA. This CDR3 is 13 amino acids long. Written as DNA, the CDR3 is TGTGCCAGCAGTTCGGGACAGGGTTCTGTAGCTTTCTTT. Translation: CASSSGQGSVAFF.

Here the CDR3 reads CASIPRRATDYGYTF. The CDR3 nucleotides read TGTGCCAGCATTCCCCGCAGGGCAACCGACTATGGCTACACCTTC. The V gene is TRBV6-1, the J gene TRBJ1-2; D is possibly TRBD1 (5 bases). There are 15 residues in the CDR3. Trimming cost V 7 bases and J 3 bases, with 18 bases left between them. Germline CDR1 reads MNHNS; CDR2 reads SASEGT.

The chain carries TRBV5-4 and TRBJ2-7; 13 positions agree with TRBD2. V lost 2 bases, J lost 0 bases, and 5 bases stayed unmatched. Germline V CDR1 and CDR2: SGHNT, YYREEE (reference sequence). This CDR3 contains 17 residues. The CDR3 nucleotides read TGTGCCAGCAGCTTCGGACTAGCGGGGGTTTCCTCCTACGAGCAGTACTTC. Translation gives CASSFGLAGVSSYEQYF.